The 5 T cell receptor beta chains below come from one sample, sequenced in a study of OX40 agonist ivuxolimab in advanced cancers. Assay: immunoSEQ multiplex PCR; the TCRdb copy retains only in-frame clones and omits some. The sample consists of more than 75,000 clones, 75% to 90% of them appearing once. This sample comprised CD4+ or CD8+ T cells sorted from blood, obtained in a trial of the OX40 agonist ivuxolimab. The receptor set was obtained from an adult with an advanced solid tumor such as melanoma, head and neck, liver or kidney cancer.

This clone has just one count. CDR3 bases: TGTGCCAGCAGTTTATTAGCTGGGGGAGAGACCCAGTACTTC. This gives the protein CASSLLAGGETQYF. The genes are TRBV28 and TRBJ2-5, with D tentatively TRBD1 or TRBD2 (5 bases each). Trimming took off 1 base at V and 4 bases at J, with 10 bases between the two ends. In germline, CDR1 is MDHEN, CDR2 SYDVKM. The CDR3 has 14 amino acids. Full variable domain (outside the CDR3, taken from reference TRBV28 and TRBJ2-5): DVKVTQSSRYLVKRTGEKVFLECVQDMDHENMFWYRQDPGLGLRLIYFSYDVKMKEKGDIPEGYSVSREKKERFSLILESASTNQTSMYLCASSLLAGGETQYFGPGTRLLVL.

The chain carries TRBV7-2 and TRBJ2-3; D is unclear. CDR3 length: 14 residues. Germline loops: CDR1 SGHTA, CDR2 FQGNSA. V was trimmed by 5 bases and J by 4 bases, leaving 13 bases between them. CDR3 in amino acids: CASSDNGSADTQYF. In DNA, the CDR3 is TGTGCCAGCAGCGACAATGGCTCCGCAGATACGCAGTATTTT.

The CDR3: CSVDEGGDTQYF. The CDR3, as DNA: TGCAGCGTTGATGAGGGAGGAGATACGCAGTATTTT. This rearrangement joins TRBV29-1 to TRBJ2-3, with TRBD2 as a possible D gene (6 bases). In germline, CDR1 is SQVTM, CDR2 ANQGSEA. This CDR3 has 12 residues. V lost 3 bases to trimming and J lost 5 bases, with 9 bases between them.

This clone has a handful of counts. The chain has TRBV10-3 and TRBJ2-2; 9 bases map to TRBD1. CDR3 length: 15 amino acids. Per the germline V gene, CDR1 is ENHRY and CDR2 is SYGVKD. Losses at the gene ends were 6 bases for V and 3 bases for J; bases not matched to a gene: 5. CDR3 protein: CAIRRQGVDTGELFF. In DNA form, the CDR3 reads TGTGCCATCAGACGACAGGGGGTGGACACCGGGGAGCTGTTTTTT.

CDR3 loop: CASSREGGTGAIGELFF. CDR3 sequence (DNA): TGTGCCAGCAGCCGAGAGGGTGGGACAGGGGCGATCGGGGAGCTGTTTTTT. The V call is TRBV7-3, the J call TRBJ2-2, with TRBD1 matching over 10 bases. There are 17 residues in the CDR3. V trimming: 5 bases; J trimming: 7 bases; junction bases outside the gene matches: 13. The germline V gene has CDR1 SGHTA and CDR2 FQGTGA. Drawing the rest from reference TRBV7-3 and TRBJ2-2, the complete variable domain is GAGVSQTPSNKVTEKGKYVELRCDPISGHTALYWYRQSLGQGPEFLIYFQGTGAADDSGLPNDRFFAVRPEGSVSTLKIQRTERGDSAVYLCASSREGGTGAIGELFFGEGSRLTVL.